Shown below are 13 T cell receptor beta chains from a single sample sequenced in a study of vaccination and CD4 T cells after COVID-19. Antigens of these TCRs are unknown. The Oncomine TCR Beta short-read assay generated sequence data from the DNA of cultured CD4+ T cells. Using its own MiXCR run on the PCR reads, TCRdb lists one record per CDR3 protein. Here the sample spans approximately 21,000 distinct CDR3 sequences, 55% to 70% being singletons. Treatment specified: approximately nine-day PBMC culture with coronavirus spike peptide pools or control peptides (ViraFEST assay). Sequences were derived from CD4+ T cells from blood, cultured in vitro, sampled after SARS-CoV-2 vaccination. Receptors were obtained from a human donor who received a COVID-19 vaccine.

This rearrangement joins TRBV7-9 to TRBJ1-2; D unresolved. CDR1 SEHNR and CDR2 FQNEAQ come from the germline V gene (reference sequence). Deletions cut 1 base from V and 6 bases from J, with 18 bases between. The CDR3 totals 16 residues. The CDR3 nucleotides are TGTGCCAGCAGCTTAGGTGCGTCTCTTGGGAGGGATGGCTACACCTTC. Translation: CASSLGASLGRDGYTF. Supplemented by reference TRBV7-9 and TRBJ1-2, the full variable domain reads DTGVSQNPRHKITKRGQNVTFRCDPISEHNRLYWYRQTLGQGPEFLTYFQNEAQLEKSRLLSDRFSAERPKGSFSTLEIQRTEQGDSAMYLCASSLGASLGRDGYTFGSGTRLTVV.

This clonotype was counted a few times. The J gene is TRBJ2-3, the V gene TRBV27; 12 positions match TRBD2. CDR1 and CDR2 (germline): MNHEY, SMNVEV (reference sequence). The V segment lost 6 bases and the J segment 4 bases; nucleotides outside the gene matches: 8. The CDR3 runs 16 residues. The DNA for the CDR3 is TGTGCCAGCAGGTATCTAGCGGGGGGGCTACCAGATACGCAGTATTTT. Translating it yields CASRYLAGGLPDTQYF.

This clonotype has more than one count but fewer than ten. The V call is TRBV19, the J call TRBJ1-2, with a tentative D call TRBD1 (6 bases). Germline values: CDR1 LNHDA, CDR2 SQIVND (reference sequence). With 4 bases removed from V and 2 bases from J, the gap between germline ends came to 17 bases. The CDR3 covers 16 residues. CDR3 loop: CASSTPPGGLNYGYTF. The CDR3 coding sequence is TGTGCCAGTAGTACGCCACCCGGGGGCCTAAACTATGGCTACACCTTC.

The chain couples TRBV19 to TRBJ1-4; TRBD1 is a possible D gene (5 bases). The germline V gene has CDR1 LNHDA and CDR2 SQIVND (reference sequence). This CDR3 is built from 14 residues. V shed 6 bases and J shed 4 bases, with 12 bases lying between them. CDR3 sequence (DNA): TGTGCCAGTAGCCCGGGACGGTATAATGAAAAACTGTTTTTT. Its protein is CASSPGRYNEKLFF. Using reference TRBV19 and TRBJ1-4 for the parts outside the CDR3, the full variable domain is DGGITQSPKYLFRKEGQNVTLSCEQNLNHDAMYWYRQDPGQGLRLIYYSQIVNDFQKGDIAEGYSVSREKKESFPLTVTSAQKNPTAFYLCASSPGRYNEKLFFGSGTQLSVL.

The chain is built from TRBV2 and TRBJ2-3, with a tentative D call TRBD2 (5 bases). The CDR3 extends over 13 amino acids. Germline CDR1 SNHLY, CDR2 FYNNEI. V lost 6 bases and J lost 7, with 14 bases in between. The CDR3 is CASREELVNTQYF. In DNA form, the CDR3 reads TGTGCCAGCAGGGAGGAGCTAGTTAATACGCAGTATTTT.

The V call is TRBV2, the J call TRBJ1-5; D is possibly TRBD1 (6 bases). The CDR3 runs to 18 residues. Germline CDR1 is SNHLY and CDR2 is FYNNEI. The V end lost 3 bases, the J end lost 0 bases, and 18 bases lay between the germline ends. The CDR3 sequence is CASSEGAAGRNSNQPQHF. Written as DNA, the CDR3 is TGTGCCAGCAGTGAGGGGGCGGCAGGCCGAAATAGCAATCAGCCCCAGCATTTT.

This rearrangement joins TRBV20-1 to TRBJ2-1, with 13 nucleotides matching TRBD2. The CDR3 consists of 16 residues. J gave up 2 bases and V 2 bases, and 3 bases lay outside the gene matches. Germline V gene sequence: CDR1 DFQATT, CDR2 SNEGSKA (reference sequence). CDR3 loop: CSARRLAGGAYNEQFF. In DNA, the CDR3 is TGCAGTGCTAGACGACTAGCGGGGGGTGCCTACAATGAGCAGTTCTTC.

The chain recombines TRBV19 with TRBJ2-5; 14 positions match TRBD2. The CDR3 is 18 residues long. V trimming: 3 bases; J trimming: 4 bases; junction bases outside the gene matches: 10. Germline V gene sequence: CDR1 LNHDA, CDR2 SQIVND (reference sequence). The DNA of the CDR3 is TGTGCCAGTAGTATTTCGGGGACTAGCGGGGGACAGACAGAGACCCAGTACTTC. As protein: CASSISGTSGGQTETQYF.

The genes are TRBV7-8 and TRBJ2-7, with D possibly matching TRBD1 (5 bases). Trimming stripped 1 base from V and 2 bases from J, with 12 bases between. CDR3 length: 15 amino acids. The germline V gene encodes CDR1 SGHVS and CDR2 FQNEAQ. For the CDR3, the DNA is TGTGCCAGCAGCTTAGATGAGACAGACCCCTACGAGCAGTACTTC. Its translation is CASSLDETDPYEQYF.

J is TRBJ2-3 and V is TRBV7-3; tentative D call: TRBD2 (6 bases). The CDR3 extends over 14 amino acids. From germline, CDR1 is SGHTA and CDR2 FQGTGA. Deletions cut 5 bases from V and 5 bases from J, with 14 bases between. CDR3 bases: TGTGCCAGCAGCCTCGGCGGGGAGGAAGATACGCAGTATTTT. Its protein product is CASSLGGEEDTQYF.

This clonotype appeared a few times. The CDR3 here is CASSERSGANTGELFF. CDR3 DNA: TGTGCCAGCAGTGAGCGGAGCGGCGCGAACACCGGGGAGCTGTTTTTT. The chain couples TRBV6-1 to TRBJ2-2; TRBD2 is a possible D gene (5 bases). Germline V CDR1 and CDR2: MNHNS, SASEGT. The V end was cut by 3 bases, the J end by 0 bases, with 11 bases between. The CDR3 has 16 residues.

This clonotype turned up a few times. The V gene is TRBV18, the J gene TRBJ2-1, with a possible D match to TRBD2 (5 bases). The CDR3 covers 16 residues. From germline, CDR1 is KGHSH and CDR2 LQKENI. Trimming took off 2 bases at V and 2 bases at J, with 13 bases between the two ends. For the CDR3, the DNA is TGTGCCAGCTCACCATGGAGGATCGGGACCTACAATGAGCAGTTCTTC. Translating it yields CASSPWRIGTYNEQFF.

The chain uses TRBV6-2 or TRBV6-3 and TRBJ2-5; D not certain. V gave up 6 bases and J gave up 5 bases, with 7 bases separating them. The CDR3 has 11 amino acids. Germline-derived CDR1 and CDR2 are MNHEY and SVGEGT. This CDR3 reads CASRFWETQYF. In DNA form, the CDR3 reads TGTGCCAGCAGATTCTGGGAGACCCAGTACTTC.